The text below deals with one T cell receptor beta chain. Its target is not known. A far larger clone is just one base off, so this is likely a read error. This sample stems from a study of shared clonotypes between healthy human individuals. Whole-study results and caveats: Blood alone was sampled, and tissue repertoires likely differ.

The CDR3 contains 15 residues. The germline V gene encodes CDR1 LGHNA and CDR2 YSLEER. V trimming: 3 bases; J trimming: 3 bases; junction bases outside the gene matches: 7. Genomic DNA of every subset was divided equally among multiple immunoSEQ plates. Methods used by the authors: From ImmunoSEQ came sequences covering only the junction and carrying no quality scores, so filtering differed. Generated by immunoSEQ multiplex PCR, the TCRdb table keeps only in-frame clones and is missing some. D and trimming come from the DNA, and the V and J calls and clone size come from that table. This table holds about 490,000 clones, 81% found once.

The source of this sequence is a woman aged 40 to 49 in good health. Some clones in this sample may be carry-over from other donors' samples. Sequencing input: PBMCs. The gene calls are TRBV4-3 and TRBJ2-7; 8 nucleotides match TRBD2. CDR3 loop: CASSQSTSVFYEQYF. The CDR3 DNA follows: TGCGCCAGCAGCCAGTCGACTAGCGTGTTCTACGAGCAGTACTTC.